The rows below give T cell receptor beta chains drawn from one sample of a study of blood T cell repertoires in COVID-19. Assay used: immunoSEQ multiplex PCR; TCRdb lists only in-frame clones, some missing. The sample lists about 670,000 clones, approximately 90% occurring once. Specimen: peripheral blood. Receptors originate from a woman between 18 and 29 years old with acute or convalescent COVID-19. Both conserved end residues are part of each CDR3. Each record gives: J gene, clone size, V gene, D gene, CDR3 DNA, CDR3 protein. D genes are given only for firm matches. Size tells how often a clone was seen (once, few, many) or the class of an expanded clone, and some rows leave it out.

J gene: TRBJ1-3
clone size: NA
V gene: TRBV6-5
D gene: TRBD1
CDR3 DNA: TGTGCCAGCAGTTCATACAGGGGGCCGAGAAACACCATATATTTT
CDR3 protein: CASSSYRGPRNTIYF

J gene: TRBJ1-2
clone size: NA
V gene: TRBV12-3/TRBV12-4
D gene: NA
CDR3 DNA: TGTGCCAGCAGCCCCGGGACACTCTATGGCTACACCTTC
CDR3 protein: CASSPGTLYGYTF

J gene: TRBJ1-2
clone size: NA
V gene: TRBV28
D gene: TRBD1
CDR3 DNA: TGTGCCAGCAGTTCAGGGGGGAACAACTATGGCTACACCTTC
CDR3 protein: CASSSGGNNYGYTF

J gene: TRBJ1-1
clone size: NA
V gene: TRBV5-1
D gene: TRBD1
CDR3 DNA: TGCGCCAGCAGCTTTTTTCCCGGGACAGGGTTTTCCACTGAAGCTTTCTTT
CDR3 protein: CASSFFPGTGFSTEAFF

J gene: TRBJ2-2
clone size: NA
V gene: TRBV9
D gene: TRBD2
CDR3 DNA: TGTGCCAGCAGCGTAGTTTCCCTAGCGGGGGCCTTAAACACCGGGGAGCTGTTTTTT
CDR3 protein: CASSVVSLAGALNTGELFF

J gene: TRBJ1-2
clone size: once
V gene: TRBV30
D gene: NA
CDR3 DNA: TGTGCCTGGGGCCCGGGGGGGGCGGTCTATGGCTACACCTTC
CDR3 protein: CAWGPGGAVYGYTF

J gene: TRBJ2-7
clone size: NA
V gene: TRBV4-1
D gene: TRBD2
CDR3 DNA: TGCGCCAGCAGCCAAGGGACTAGCGGGGGCGCCTCCTACGAGCAGTACTTC
CDR3 protein: CASSQGTSGGASYEQYF

J gene: TRBJ1-2
clone size: NA
V gene: TRBV18
D gene: NA
CDR3 DNA: TGTGCCAGCTCACCGGACCAACAGGGTTATGGCTACACCTTC
CDR3 protein: CASSPDQQGYGYTF

J gene: TRBJ2-3
clone size: NA
V gene: TRBV7-3
D gene: TRBD1
CDR3 DNA: TGTGCCAGCAGCTTAAATGCGCCAGGGGGCTTAGATACGCAGTATTTT
CDR3 protein: CASSLNAPGGLDTQYF

J gene: TRBJ1-4
clone size: NA
V gene: TRBV6-5
D gene: NA
CDR3 DNA: TGTGCCAGCAGTAAACAGGGTATGAGGGAAAAACTGTTTTTT
CDR3 protein: CASSKQGMREKLFF

J gene: TRBJ2-7
clone size: NA
V gene: TRBV19
D gene: TRBD1
CDR3 DNA: TGTGCCAGTACAGGGGGACAGGTGGGCGAGCAGTACTTC
CDR3 protein: CASTGGQVGEQYF

J gene: TRBJ2-3
clone size: NA
V gene: TRBV7-2
D gene: TRBD2
CDR3 DNA: TGTGCCAGCACTGGTGGGGGGGAAGTAGATACGCAGTATTTT
CDR3 protein: CASTGGGEVDTQYF

J gene: TRBJ1-2
clone size: NA
V gene: TRBV7-9
D gene: NA
CDR3 DNA: TGTGCCAGCAGCCTGTCTTATGGCTACACCTTC
CDR3 protein: CASSLSYGYTF

J gene: TRBJ2-5
clone size: NA
V gene: TRBV18
D gene: NA
CDR3 DNA: TGTGCCAGCTCACCAACCCTACAGCAAGAGACCCAGTACTTC
CDR3 protein: CASSPTLQQETQYF

J gene: TRBJ2-3
clone size: NA
V gene: TRBV7-2
D gene: TRBD2
CDR3 DNA: TGTGCCAGCAGCCGCATGACTAGCGGGGGGCGAGGCACAGATACGCAGTATTTT
CDR3 protein: CASSRMTSGGRGTDTQYF